This T cell receptor (beta chain) was identified in a study of T cell responses to AZD1222 COVID-19 vaccine. General study results and limits: White British donors predominated, females outnumbered males, and clonal diversity was possibly underestimated. Targeting of unmutated variant regions was reportedly seen in nearly half of spike-specific TCRs. The number of AZD1222 recipients seropositive at baseline was only five to seven.

For this clone: Its specificity is not known.

Germline CDR1 and CDR2: MNHNY and SVGAGI (reference sequence). The CDR3 loop spans 15 amino acids. V dropped 0 bases and J dropped 10 bases, with 16 bases sitting between them. Some clones are missing from TCRdb's copy, which holds only in-frame ones; the method was immunoSEQ multiplex PCR. This table has some 130,000 clones, about nine tenths appearing once. The sequencing here drew on peripheral blood, taken on day 0 of AZD1222 vaccination. The J gene is TRBJ2-4, the V gene TRBV6-6, with a tentative D call TRBD2 (7 bases). The receptor was isolated from an adult in good health. CDR3 sequence reads: CASSYSGAGVSIQYF. In DNA, the CDR3 is TGTGCCAGCAGTTACTCGGGGGCGGGGGTTTCGATTCAGTACTTC.